This TCR beta chain was identified during a study of blood T cells in healthy people across ages. CDR1 and CDR2 (germline): DFQATT, SNEGSKA (reference sequence). The V gene end was trimmed by 7 bases and the J gene end by 0 bases; junction bases not matched to a gene: 10. This CDR3 is built from 17 residues. With regard to this clonotype: Its specificity is unknown.

The study, taken as a whole, reports: Any conclusive comparison of naive versus antigen-experienced cells was prevented by using unsorted PBMCs.

Sample-barcoded 5' priming and a J-beta primer mix drove a second PCR of about 7 to 11 cycles. The authors tagged each cDNA molecule using a template-switch adaptor with 12 random nucleotides. Paired-end reads containing CDR3 totaled no fewer than 2.5 million for each sample. TCRdb re-called the 5' RACE reads through MiXCR, storing one row per CDR3 protein. Counted here are about 1.6 million distinct CDR3 sequences, roughly 32% occurring once; the ten biggest clones make up about 11%. Healthy Caucasians from Russia aged about 6 to 95 served as donors. The sequence derives from a woman aged 25 to 45 in good health. Sequenced: blood. The rearrangement uses TRBV20-1 and TRBJ2-1; TRBD2 matches at 12 bases. CDR3 sequence: CSVDGLAGQSSYNEQFF. CDR3 coding DNA: TGCAGTGTTGACGGACTAGCGGGACAAAGCTCCTACAATGAGCAGTTCTTC.